Below are 5 T cell receptor beta chains sequenced from a single sample in a study of cytomegalovirus exposure and HLA in healthy donors. With 60 Vbeta and 13 Jbeta primers, the PCR was carried out. Clones were read by immunoSEQ multiplex PCR, and TCRdb kept only the in-frame ones, dropping some. Of 150,000 to 200,000 clones listed, 79% are singletons. Specimen: PBMCs. Every receptor here comes from a woman in her forties or fifties in good health and CMV-seronegative.

The CDR3 bases are TGTGCCAGCAGCCAGAACGGGAGACTCCCCTACAATGAGCAGTTCTTC. Translating gives CASSQNGRLPYNEQFF. The rearrangement joins TRBV4-2 to TRBJ2-1; the D gene is possibly TRBD2 (6 bases). V was pared by 3 bases and J by 2 bases, with 14 bases between. The germline V gene encodes CDR1 LGHNA and CDR2 YNFKEQ. This CDR3 region has 16 residues.

The genes are TRBV5-4 and TRBJ2-1; 11 nucleotides line up with TRBD2. This CDR3 is built from 17 residues. The germline gives CDR1 SGHNT, CDR2 YYREEE (reference sequence). Germline trimming cut 0 bases from V and 4 bases from J; bases unmatched to any gene: 6. The CDR3: CASSLGGTSGNYNEQFF. The CDR3 bases are TGTGCCAGCAGCTTGGGGGGGACTAGCGGAAATTACAATGAGCAGTTCTTC.

This chain joins TRBV6-5 and TRBJ2-7, with unresolved D. The germline V gene encodes CDR1 MNHEY and CDR2 SVGAGI. This CDR3 contains 11 residues. The V and J ends lost 6 bases and 1 base respectively, with 4 bases between them. The CDR3 DNA reads as TGTGCCAGCAGAATATCCTACGAGCAGTACTTC. Encoded protein: CASRISYEQYF.

This clone was picked up a small number of times. An end of the junction differs from the germline gene, which may be a read error. This chain joins TRBV7-9 and TRBJ2-4, with a weak D call TRBD2 (5 bases). Germline V gene data show CDR1 as SEHNR and CDR2 as FQNEAQ (reference sequence). CDR3 length: 19 residues. The CDR3 sequence: CSSSLASSPVSLAKNIQYF. The CDR3 region has the DNA TGTTCCAGCAGCTTAGCGTCTAGTCCCGTAAGTCTAGCCAAAAACATTCAGTACTTC.

This chain uses TRBV6-4 with TRBJ2-1; 9 positions agree with TRBD2. This CDR3 region has 17 residues. V trimming: 0 bases; J trimming: 4 bases; junction bases outside the gene matches: 7. Germline-derived CDR1 and CDR2 are MRHNA and SNTAGT. CDR3 nucleotide sequence: TGTGCCAGCAGTGACTCGATTAAGCGGGGGGATTACAATGAGCAGTTCTTC. This translates into CASSDSIKRGDYNEQFF.